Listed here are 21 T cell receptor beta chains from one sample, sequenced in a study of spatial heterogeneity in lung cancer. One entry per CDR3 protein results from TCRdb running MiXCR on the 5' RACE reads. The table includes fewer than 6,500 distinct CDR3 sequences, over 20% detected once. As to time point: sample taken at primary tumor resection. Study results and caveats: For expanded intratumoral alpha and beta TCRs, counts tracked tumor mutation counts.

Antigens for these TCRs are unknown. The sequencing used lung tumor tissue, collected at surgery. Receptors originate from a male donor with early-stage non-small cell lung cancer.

CDR3 nucleotide sequence: TGCAGCGTTGGAGGGGACACCTACGAGCAGTACTTC. It codes for CSVGGDTYEQYF. The chain joins TRBV29-1 to TRBJ2-7, with D possibly being TRBD1 (6 bases). The germline V and J ends were trimmed by 4 bases and 2 bases, with 9 bases remaining between them. The germline gives CDR1 SQVTM, CDR2 ANQGSEA. CDR3 length equals 12 residues.

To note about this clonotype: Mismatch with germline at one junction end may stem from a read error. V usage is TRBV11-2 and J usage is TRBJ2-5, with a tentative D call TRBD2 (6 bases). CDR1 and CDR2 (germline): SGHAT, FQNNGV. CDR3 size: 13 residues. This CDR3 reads CASSLRGGETQYF. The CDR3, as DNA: TGTGCCAGTAGCTTAAGGGGAGGAGAGACCCAGTACTTC.

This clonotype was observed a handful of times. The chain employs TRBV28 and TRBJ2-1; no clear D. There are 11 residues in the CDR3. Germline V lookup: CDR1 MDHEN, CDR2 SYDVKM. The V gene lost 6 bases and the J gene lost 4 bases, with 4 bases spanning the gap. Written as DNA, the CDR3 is TGTGCCAGCAGGAAGTACAATGAGCAGTTCTTC. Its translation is CASRKYNEQFF.

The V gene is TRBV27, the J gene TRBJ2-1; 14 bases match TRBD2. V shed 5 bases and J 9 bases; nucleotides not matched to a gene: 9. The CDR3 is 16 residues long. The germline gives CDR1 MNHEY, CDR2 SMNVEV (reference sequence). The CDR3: CASSPARLAGGTEQFF. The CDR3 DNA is TGTGCCAGCAGTCCGGCCCGACTAGCGGGAGGGACTGAGCAGTTCTTC.

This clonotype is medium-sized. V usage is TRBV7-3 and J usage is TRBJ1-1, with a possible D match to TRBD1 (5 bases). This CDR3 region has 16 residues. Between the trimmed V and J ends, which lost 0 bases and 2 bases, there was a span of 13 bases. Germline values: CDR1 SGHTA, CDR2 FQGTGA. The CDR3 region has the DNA TGTGCCAGCAGCTTAACTAATTCGCGGACAAACACTGAAGCTTTCTTT. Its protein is CASSLTNSRTNTEAFF.

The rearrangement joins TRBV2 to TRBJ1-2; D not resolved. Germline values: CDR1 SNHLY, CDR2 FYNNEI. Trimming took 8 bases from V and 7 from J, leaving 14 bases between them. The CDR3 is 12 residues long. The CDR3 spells CASSIGLGGYTF. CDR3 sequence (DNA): TGTGCCAGCTCGATAGGGCTCGGTGGCTACACCTTC.

Written as DNA, the CDR3 is TGTGCCAGCATGCGCCAAGATCAGCCCCAGCATTTT. It specifies CASMRQDQPQHF. The gene calls are TRBV28 and TRBJ1-5; D unclear. Trimming removed 7 bases from V and 5 bases from J, with 9 bases in between. The CDR3 spans 12 residues. Germline V gives CDR1 MDHEN, CDR2 SYDVKM.

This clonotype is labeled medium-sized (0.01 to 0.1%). In nucleotides, the CDR3 is TGTGCCAGCAGCCCATTAGCGGGAGGTGACACCGGGGAGCTGTTTTTT. Translating it yields CASSPLAGGDTGELFF. The genes are TRBV11-3 and TRBJ2-2; 10 bases agree with TRBD2. Losses at the gene ends were 5 bases for V and 3 bases for J; bases not matched to a gene: 6. Germline loops: CDR1 SGHNT, CDR2 YENEEA. The CDR3 extends over 16 amino acids.

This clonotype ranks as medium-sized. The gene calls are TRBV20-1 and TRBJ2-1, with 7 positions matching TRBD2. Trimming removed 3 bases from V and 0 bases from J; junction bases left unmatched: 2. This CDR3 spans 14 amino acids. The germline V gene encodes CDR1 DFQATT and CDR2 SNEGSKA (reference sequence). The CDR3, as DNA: TGCAGTGCTAGCGGGAGGAGCTCCTACAATGAGCAGTTCTTC. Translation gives CSASGRSSYNEQFF.

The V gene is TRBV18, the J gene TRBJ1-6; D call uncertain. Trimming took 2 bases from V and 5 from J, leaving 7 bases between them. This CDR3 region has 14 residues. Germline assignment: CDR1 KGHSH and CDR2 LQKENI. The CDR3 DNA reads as TGTGCCAGCTCACCAGGCGGGAATAATTCACCCCTCCACTTT. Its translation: CASSPGGNNSPLHF.

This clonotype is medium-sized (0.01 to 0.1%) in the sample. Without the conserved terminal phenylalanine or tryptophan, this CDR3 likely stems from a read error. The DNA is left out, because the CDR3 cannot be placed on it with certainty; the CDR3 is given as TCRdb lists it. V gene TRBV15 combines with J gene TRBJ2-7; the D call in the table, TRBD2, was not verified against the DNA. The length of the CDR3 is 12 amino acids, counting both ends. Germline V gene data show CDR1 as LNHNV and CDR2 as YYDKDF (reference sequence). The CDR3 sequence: CATSRAPRNTWS.

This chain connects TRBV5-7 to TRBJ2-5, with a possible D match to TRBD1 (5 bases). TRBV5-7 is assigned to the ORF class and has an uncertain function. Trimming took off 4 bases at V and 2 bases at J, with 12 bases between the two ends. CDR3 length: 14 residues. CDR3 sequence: CASSRRRTQETQYF. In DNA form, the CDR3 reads TGTGCCAGCAGCCGGCGGCGGACACAAGAGACCCAGTACTTC.

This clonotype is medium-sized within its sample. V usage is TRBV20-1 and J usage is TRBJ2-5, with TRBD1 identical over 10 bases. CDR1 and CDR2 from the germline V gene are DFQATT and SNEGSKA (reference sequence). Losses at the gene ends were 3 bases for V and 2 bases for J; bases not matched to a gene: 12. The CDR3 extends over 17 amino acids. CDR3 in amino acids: CSASQTGGVLGQETQYF. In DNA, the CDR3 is TGCAGTGCTAGCCAGACAGGGGGCGTATTAGGGCAAGAGACCCAGTACTTC.

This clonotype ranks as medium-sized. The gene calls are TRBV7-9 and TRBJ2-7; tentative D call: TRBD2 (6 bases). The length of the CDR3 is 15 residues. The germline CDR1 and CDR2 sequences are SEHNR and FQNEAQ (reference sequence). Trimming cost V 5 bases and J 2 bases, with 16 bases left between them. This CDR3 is CASSTGGALTYEQYF. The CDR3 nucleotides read TGTGCCAGCAGCACAGGAGGGGCTCTCACCTACGAGCAGTACTTC.

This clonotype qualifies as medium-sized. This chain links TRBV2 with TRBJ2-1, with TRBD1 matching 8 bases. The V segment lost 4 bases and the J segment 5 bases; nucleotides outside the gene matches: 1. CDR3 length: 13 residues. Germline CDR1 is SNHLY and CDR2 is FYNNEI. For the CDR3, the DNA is TGTGCCAGCAGTGTGGACAGGGACAATGAGCAGTTCTTC. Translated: CASSVDRDNEQFF. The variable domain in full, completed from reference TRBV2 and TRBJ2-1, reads EPEVTQTPSHQVTQMGQEVILRCVPISNHLYFYWYRQILGQKVEFLVSFYNNEISEKSEIFDDQFSVERPDGSNFTLKIRSTKLEDSAMYFCASSVDRDNEQFFGPGTRLTVL.

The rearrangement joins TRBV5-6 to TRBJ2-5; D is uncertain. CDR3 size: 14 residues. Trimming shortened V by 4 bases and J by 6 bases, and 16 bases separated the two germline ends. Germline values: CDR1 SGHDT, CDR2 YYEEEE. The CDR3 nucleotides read TGTGCCAGCAGCCTCTCGGCAGGCAGAAAGACCCAGTACTTC. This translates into CASSLSAGRKTQYF.

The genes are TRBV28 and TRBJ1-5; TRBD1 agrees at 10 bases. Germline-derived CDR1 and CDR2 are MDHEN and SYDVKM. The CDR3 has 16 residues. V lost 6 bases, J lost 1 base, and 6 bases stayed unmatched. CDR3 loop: CASRPDRGRSNQPQHF. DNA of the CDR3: TGTGCCAGCAGACCCGACAGGGGGCGAAGCAATCAGCCCCAGCATTTT. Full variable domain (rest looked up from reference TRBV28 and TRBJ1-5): DVKVTQSSRYLVKRTGEKVFLECVQDMDHENMFWYRQDPGLGLRLIYFSYDVKMKEKGDIPEGYSVSREKKERFSLILESASTNQTSMYLCASRPDRGRSNQPQHFGDGTRLSIL.

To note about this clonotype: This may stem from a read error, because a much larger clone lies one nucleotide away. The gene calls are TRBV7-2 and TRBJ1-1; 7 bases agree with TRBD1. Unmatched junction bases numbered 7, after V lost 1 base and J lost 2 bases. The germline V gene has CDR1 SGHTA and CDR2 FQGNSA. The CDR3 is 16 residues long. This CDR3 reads CASSLVTGDINTEAFF. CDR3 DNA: TGTGCCAGCAGCTTAGTTACAGGGGACATCAACACTGAAGCTTTCTTT. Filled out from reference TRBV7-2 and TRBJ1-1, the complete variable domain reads GAGVSQSPSNKVTEKGKDVELRCDPISGHTALYWYRQSLGQGLEFLIYFQGNSAPDKSGLPSDRFSAERTGGSVSTLTIQRTQQEDSAVYLCASSLVTGDINTEAFFGQGTRLTVV.

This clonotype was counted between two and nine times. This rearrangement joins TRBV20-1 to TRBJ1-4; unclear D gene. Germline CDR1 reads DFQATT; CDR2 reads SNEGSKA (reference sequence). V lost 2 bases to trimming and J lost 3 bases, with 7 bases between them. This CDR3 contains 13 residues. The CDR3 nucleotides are TGCAGTGCTAGAACAGATCCTAATGAAAAACTGTTTTTT. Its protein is CSARTDPNEKLFF.

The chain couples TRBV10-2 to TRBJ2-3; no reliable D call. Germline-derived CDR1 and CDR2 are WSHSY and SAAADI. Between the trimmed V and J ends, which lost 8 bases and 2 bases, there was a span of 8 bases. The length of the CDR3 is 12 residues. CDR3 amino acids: CASRSFTDTQYF. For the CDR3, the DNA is TGCGCCAGCCGATCATTCACAGATACGCAGTATTTT.

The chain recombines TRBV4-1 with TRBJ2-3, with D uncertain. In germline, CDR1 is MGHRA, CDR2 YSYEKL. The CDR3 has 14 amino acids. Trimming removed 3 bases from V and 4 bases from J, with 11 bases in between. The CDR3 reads CASSQVGEADTQYF. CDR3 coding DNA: TGCGCCAGCAGCCAGGTCGGCGAAGCAGATACGCAGTATTTT.